These 28 T cell receptor beta chains were all obtained from the same sample, sequenced in a study of cytomegalovirus exposure and HLA in healthy donors. Primers for the PCR totalled 60 Vbeta and 13 Jbeta. Data came from immunoSEQ multiplex PCR; TCRdb stores just in-frame clones and leaves some out. The data contain 100,000 to 150,000 clones, around 70% of them singletons. The specimen was PBMCs. Source of these receptors: a man in his forties or fifties in good health and CMV-seropositive.

This clone was seen only once. The chain uses TRBV5-1 and TRBJ2-4; D possibly corresponds to TRBD1 (6 bases). Per germline, CDR1 SGHRS and CDR2 YFSETQ. The V gene lost 0 bases and the J gene lost 8 bases, with 18 bases spanning the gap. CDR3 size: 16 residues. CDR3 sequence reads: CASSLAGTGWGDIQYF. The CDR3 nucleotides are TGCGCCAGCAGCTTGGCCGGAACAGGGTGGGGAGACATTCAGTACTTC.

The V gene is TRBV5-1, the J gene TRBJ2-1, with 7 bases identical to TRBD2. Germline trimming cut 0 bases from V and 2 bases from J; bases unmatched to any gene: 2. Germline-derived CDR1 and CDR2 are SGHRS and YFSETQ. The CDR3 is 15 amino acids. CDR3 sequence: CASSLEAGAYNEQFF. As DNA, the CDR3 is TGCGCCAGCAGCTTGGAGGCGGGGGCCTACAATGAGCAGTTCTTC.

In this sample, this clone turned up a few times. This sequence joins TRBV27 and TRBJ2-3; weak D call: TRBD1 (6 bases). V was shortened by 2 bases and J by 0 bases, with 9 bases between the two germline ends. Germline V CDR1 and CDR2: MNHEY, SMNVEV (reference sequence). The CDR3 sequence is 15 residues long. For the CDR3, the DNA is TGTGCCAGCAGTTTAAGGGGGTTTAGCACAGATACGCAGTATTTT. It codes for CASSLRGFSTDTQYF.

The gene calls are TRBV28 and TRBJ1-5; the D gene is possibly TRBD1 (5 bases). Germline CDR1 and CDR2: MDHEN and SYDVKM. This CDR3 comprises 15 residues. The V and J ends lost 6 bases and 2 bases respectively, with 14 bases between them. The CDR3, as DNA: TGTGCCAGCAGCCTACAGCAGGGATGCAATCAGCCCCAGCATTTT. Amino acid sequence: CASSLQQGCNQPQHF.

The chain carries TRBV6-6 and TRBJ2-1; 12 bases agree with TRBD1. Trimming took 5 bases from V and 5 from J; bases not matched to a gene: 7. Germline lookup yields CDR1 MNHNY and CDR2 SVGAGI (reference sequence). This CDR3 has 16 amino acids. In DNA, the CDR3 is TGTGCCAGCAGTACCCTCGGGACAGGGGGCAACAATGAGCAGTTCTTC. Translating gives CASSTLGTGGNNEQFF.

In DNA form, the CDR3 reads TGTGCCAGCAGTTTATCCGGGACAGAACAAGAGACCCAGTACTTC. It is translated as CASSLSGTEQETQYF. The chain joins TRBV6-5 to TRBJ2-5; 7 nucleotides align to TRBD1. The CDR3 spans 15 residues. Germline values: CDR1 MNHEY, CDR2 SVGAGI. The J segment lost 2 bases and the V segment lost 4 bases, leaving 7 bases of the junction unmatched.

This clone was recorded only once. The chain uses TRBV11-2 and TRBJ2-7, with 11 bases matching TRBD2. Germline V gene data show CDR1 as SGHAT and CDR2 as FQNNGV. There are 16 residues in the CDR3. Trimming at V came to 4 bases and at J to 7 bases, leaving 12 bases not matched to a gene. The CDR3: CASSSHIAGGFGEQYF. The CDR3 DNA is TGTGCCAGCAGCTCACACATAGCGGGAGGGTTTGGGGAGCAGTACTTC.

The DNA for the CDR3 is TGTGCCAGTAGTACCGGGACAGGGGGCGGCTATGGCTACACCTTC. It is translated as CASSTGTGGGYGYTF. This rearrangement joins TRBV19 to TRBJ1-2, with 12 nucleotides matching TRBD1. The CDR3 sequence is 15 residues long. V gave up 4 bases and J gave up 4 bases; unmatched junction bases: 4. Germline V gene lookup returns CDR1 LNHDA and CDR2 SQIVND (reference sequence).

V is TRBV25-1 and J is TRBJ1-2; the D gene is possibly TRBD1 (6 bases). The V and J ends lost 4 bases and 3 bases respectively, with 12 bases between them. The germline V gene has CDR1 MGHDK and CDR2 SYGVNS. The length of the CDR3 is 14 residues. CDR3 protein: CASSVTGYDYGYTF. CDR3 bases: TGTGCCAGCAGTGTTACAGGGTATGACTATGGCTACACCTTC.

The genes are TRBV7-9 and TRBJ2-7, with 7 positions matching TRBD1. The V segment lost 5 bases and the J segment 0 bases; nucleotides outside the gene matches: 7. The CDR3 spans 15 residues. Germline V gene data show CDR1 as SEHNR and CDR2 as FQNEAQ (reference sequence). The CDR3 spells CASSATTGVSYEQYF. The CDR3 DNA is TGTGCCAGCAGCGCCACTACAGGGGTCTCCTACGAGCAGTACTTC.

CDR3 region: CASSLRQGRVETQYF. Written as DNA, the CDR3 is TGTGCCAGCAGCTTGAGACAGGGACGGGTAGAGACCCAGTACTTC. V gene TRBV7-8 combines with J gene TRBJ2-5, with 7 bases that match TRBD1. The CDR3 spans 15 residues. V shed 3 bases, J shed 4 bases, and the junction held 8 bases outside the gene matches. Germline CDR1 SGHVS, CDR2 FQNEAQ.

This clone appeared a few times. The chain combines TRBV7-8 with TRBJ2-1; 9 bases align to TRBD2. CDR1 and CDR2 (germline): SGHVS, FQNEAQ. The J segment lost 4 bases and the V segment lost 2 bases, leaving 0 bases of the junction unmatched. CDR3 length: 14 amino acids. The CDR3 bases are TGTGCCAGCAGCTTAACTAGCGGGTACAATGAGCAGTTCTTC. It is translated as CASSLTSGYNEQFF.

V is TRBV30 and J is TRBJ1-1; D call uncertain. Per germline, CDR1 GTSNPN and CDR2 SVGIG (reference sequence). The CDR3 contains 12 residues. Trimming took 5 bases from V and 2 from J, leaving 9 bases between them. The CDR3: CAWLTFNTEAFF. For the CDR3, the DNA is TGTGCCTGGCTGACATTTAACACTGAAGCTTTCTTT.

The rearrangement joins TRBV6-1 to TRBJ2-2, with D maybe TRBD2 (6 bases). V was shortened by 9 bases and J by 13 bases, with 21 bases between the two germline ends. This CDR3 comprises 13 residues. Germline V gene lookup returns CDR1 MNHNS and CDR2 SASEGT. CDR3 loop: CASGTGPQEGLFF. The CDR3 nucleotides read TGTGCCAGTGGGACCGGGCCCCAGGAGGGGCTGTTTTTT.

The rearrangement links TRBV7-2 to TRBJ2-1, with D perhaps matching TRBD1 (7 bases). CDR1 is SGHTA, CDR2 FQGNSA, per germline. The CDR3 runs to 12 residues. Trimming stripped 1 base from V and 12 bases from J, with 10 bases between. CDR3 nucleotide sequence: TGTGCCAGCAGCTTAGTCCAGGGGGGGCAGTTCTTC. This encodes CASSLVQGGQFF.

The J gene is TRBJ1-1, the V gene TRBV28; D gene unclear. Germline-derived CDR1 and CDR2 are MDHEN and SYDVKM. V was clipped by 5 bases and J by 1 base, with 11 bases between them. This CDR3 comprises 14 residues. The CDR3 reads CASSEAGENTEAFF. The CDR3 DNA reads TGTGCCAGCAGTGAGGCCGGGGAGAACACTGAAGCTTTCTTT.

In this sample, this clone turned up once. The chain carries TRBV2 and TRBJ2-2; TRBD2 aligns across 14 bases. CDR1 is SNHLY and CDR2 is FYNNEI in the germline V gene. The CDR3 is made up of 15 amino acids. The V gene end was trimmed by 7 bases and the J gene end by 6 bases; junction bases not matched to a gene: 4. CDR3 in amino acids: CASTGTSGGSGELFF. The CDR3 DNA is TGTGCCAGCACTGGGACTAGCGGGGGATCCGGGGAGCTGTTTTTT.

The chain carries TRBV29-1 and TRBJ1-1; D is unresolved. The CDR3 has 12 amino acids. The V gene's germline CDR1 is SQVTM and CDR2 ANQGSEA. The CDR3 here is CSEIELNTEAFF. The CDR3 DNA sequence: TGCAGTGAGATAGAGTTGAACACTGAAGCTTTCTTT.

This clone appeared a few times. The chain carries TRBV15 and TRBJ2-6; D is perhaps TRBD1 (6 bases). The CDR3 extends over 15 amino acids. The V end was cut by 5 bases, the J end by 0 bases, with 8 bases between. Germline CDR1 and CDR2: LNHNV and YYDKDF (reference sequence). The CDR3 DNA follows: TGTGCCACCAGCGGGGACAACTCTGGGGCCAACGTCCTGACTTTC. Amino acid sequence: CATSGDNSGANVLTF.

This chain joins TRBV6-4 and TRBJ2-1; 7 positions agree with TRBD2. Germline trimming cut 0 bases from V and 3 bases from J; bases unmatched to any gene: 5. The CDR3 consists of 16 residues. Germline V gives CDR1 MRHNA, CDR2 SNTAGT. DNA for the CDR3: TGTGCCAGCAGTGACTCTCTAGCGGTACTCTACAATGAGCAGTTCTTC. It encodes CASSDSLAVLYNEQFF.

This clone was picked up a small number of times. A junction end diverges from the germline sequence, so it may reflect a read error. The chain links TRBV7-7 to TRBJ2-1, with 7 bases lining up with TRBD2. The CDR3 covers 15 residues. The germline gives CDR1 SSHAT, CDR2 FNYEAQ (reference sequence). CDR3 in amino acids: CASSLGLADNNEQFF. DNA of the CDR3: TGTGCTAGCAGCTTAGGGCTAGCGGATAACAATGAGCAGTTCTTC. Filled out from reference TRBV7-7 and TRBJ2-1, the complete variable domain reads GAGVSQSPRYKVTKRGQDVTLRCDPISSHATLYWYQQALGQGPEFLTYFNYEAQPDKSGLPSDRFSAERPEGSISTLTIQRTEQRDSAMYRCASSLGLADNNEQFFGPGTRLTVL.

This clone was seen a few times. This rearrangement joins TRBV19 to TRBJ1-1; D is possibly TRBD1 (5 bases). Germline lookup yields CDR1 LNHDA and CDR2 SQIVND (reference sequence). Deletions cut 2 bases from V and 0 bases from J, with 10 bases between. This CDR3 is built from 15 residues. CDR3 protein: CASSIKAGMNTEAFF. In DNA form, the CDR3 reads TGTGCCAGTAGTATAAAGGCAGGGATGAACACTGAAGCTTTCTTT.

J is TRBJ2-1 and V is TRBV27; tentative D call: TRBD2 (6 bases). Germline values: CDR1 MNHEY, CDR2 SMNVEV (reference sequence). V was pared by 8 bases and J by 1 base, with 15 bases between. The CDR3 is 15 residues long. CDR3 in DNA: TGTGCCAGCTCTGGGCGGGGAGCATCCTACAATGAGCAGTTCTTC. Its protein product is CASSGRGASYNEQFF.

In its sample, this clone was seen a few times. The gene calls are TRBV2 and TRBJ2-7, with 10 bases fitting TRBD1. J lost 1 base, V lost 9 bases, and 6 bases had no gene match. The germline gives CDR1 SNHLY, CDR2 FYNNEI. The length of the CDR3 is 14 residues. The CDR3 DNA sequence: TGTGCCAGTCTCCGGGACAGGGGATCCTACGAGCAGTACTTC. As protein: CASLRDRGSYEQYF.

The table lists this clone with a few counts. V gene TRBV27 combines with J gene TRBJ2-5; 10 positions match TRBD2. CDR3 size: 15 residues. The J segment lost 4 bases and the V segment lost 5 bases, leaving 7 bases of the junction unmatched. Per the germline V gene, CDR1 is MNHEY and CDR2 is SMNVEV (reference sequence). The CDR3 DNA is TGTGCCAGCAGTCTAGCGGGAGTTTTAGTAGAGACCCAGTACTTC. Translating gives CASSLAGVLVETQYF.

This chain connects TRBV25-1 to TRBJ2-2; D not resolved. The CDR3 spans 16 residues. The V gene's germline CDR1 is MGHDK and CDR2 SYGVNS. The V end lost 2 bases, the J end lost 5 bases, and 15 bases lay between the germline ends. This CDR3 is CASSEPGPAQTGELFF. The DNA of the CDR3 is TGTGCCAGCAGTGAACCAGGCCCCGCTCAGACCGGGGAGCTGTTTTTT. The variable domain in full, completed from reference TRBV25-1 and TRBJ2-2, reads EADIYQTPRYLVIGTGKKITLECSQTMGHDKMYWYQQDPGMELHLIHYSYGVNSTEKGDLSSESTVSRIRTEHFPLTLESARPSHTSQYLCASSEPGPAQTGELFFGEGSRLTVL.

The gene calls are TRBV6-5 and TRBJ2-7; TRBD1 is a possible D gene (6 bases). V was clipped by 6 bases and J by 2 bases, with 17 bases between them. The CDR3 extends over 15 amino acids. Germline V gene data show CDR1 as MNHEY and CDR2 as SVGAGI. The DNA for the CDR3 is TGTGCCAGCAGCCCAGTCCGGGACACAGCCTACGAGCAGTACTTC. As protein: CASSPVRDTAYEQYF.

The rearrangement links TRBV6-1 to TRBJ2-7; possible D gene TRBD2, 6 bases. V was cut by 6 bases and J by 8 bases, with 23 bases left in between. CDR1 and CDR2 from the germline V gene are MNHNS and SASEGT. This CDR3 has 15 amino acids. The CDR3 here is CASRVEGWIHSKQYF. CDR3 sequence (DNA): TGTGCCAGCAGGGTGGAGGGTTGGATTCACAGCAAGCAGTACTTC.